This T cell receptor (beta chain) was obtained from a study of T cell repertoires in cytomegalovirus infection. Across the whole study: TCR beta signatures that were public indicated CMV infection and matching HLA type. Study observations and caveats: HLA-C-restricted CMV clonotypes gave the most frequent clonotype in two of eight donors. Carriage of CMV together with the relevant HLA was identifiable through cumulative public TCR beta family frequency.

The CDR3 contains 15 residues. Trimming took off 5 bases at V and 4 bases at J, with 15 bases between the two ends. TCRdb redid the calling of the reads with MiXCR, one entry per CDR3 protein. The sample comprises approximately 750,000 distinct CDR3 sequences, roughly a third of which are singletons, and 2.5% to 3.5% rests with the top ten. For this clonotype: What it binds is unknown.

The TCR originated in a human donor in good health (CMV status not recorded). Some clones in this sample may be carry-over from other donors' samples. The V call is TRBV12-3 or TRBV12-4, the J call TRBJ1-5; the D is unclear. The sample consisted of PBMCs. This chain's CDR3 is CASSPDGVLNQPQHF. The CDR3 nucleotides read TGTGCCAGCAGTCCCGACGGAGTTCTAAATCAGCCCCAGCATTTT.